This T cell receptor beta chain was captured by sequencing in a study of molecular identifiers for immune sequencing clone quantification. Findings and limits, study-wide: Identical barcode-sharing TCR molecules could lead to underestimated sizes for highly expanded clones.

Points on this clonotype: The antigen remains unidentified.

Generation of bulk TCR libraries relied on previously described methods and listed TCR primers. TCRdb reprocessed the PCR reads via MiXCR and lists one record per CDR3 protein. The profile shows approximately 550,000 distinct CDR3 sequences, around 25% of them singletons. Trimming cost V 3 bases and J 7 bases; bases outside gene matches: 9. This CDR3 is built from 16 residues. Germline values: CDR1 SNHLY, CDR2 FYNNEI. Naive CD8 libraries came from about 20,000 to 1,000,000 sorted cells with 10%, 30% or 50% RNA. Sorting defined naive CD8 T cells as CD8+CD4-CCR7+CD45RA+. The chain links TRBV2 to TRBJ2-1; 10 bases line up with TRBD1. The sequencing sample was made of naive CD8+ T cells from blood, with Jurkat cell RNA spiked in. Described subset: FACS-sorted CD8+CD4-CCR7+CD45RA+ naive T cells. The TCR sequence derives from a human donor in good health. Some libraries in this study had Jurkat cell RNA spiked in. The DNA of the CDR3 is TGTGCCAGCAGTGAGTGGGACAGGGGATTAAAAAATGAGCAGTTCTTC. It yields the protein CASSEWDRGLKNEQFF.